A single sample gave rise to the 20 T cell receptor beta chains below, sequenced in a study of T cell responses to AZD1222 COVID-19 vaccine. Clones were read by immunoSEQ multiplex PCR, and TCRdb kept only the in-frame ones, dropping some. The table includes roughly 150,000 clones, just over 90% detected once. This specimen was peripheral blood, taken 28 days after the second AZD1222 dose. Every receptor here comes from an adult who received the AZD1222 COVID-19 vaccine.

This chain connects TRBV19 to TRBJ2-5; perhaps TRBD1 as D (5 bases). Germline loops: CDR1 LNHDA, CDR2 SQIVND (reference sequence). V was pared by 1 base and J by 5 bases, with 11 bases between. CDR3 length: 14 residues. The DNA for the CDR3 is TGTGCCAGTAGTATAGGGGGCGGTTTTGAGACCCAGTACTTC. This sequence encodes CASSIGGGFETQYF.

The V call is TRBV5-4, the J call TRBJ2-7; 10 bases fit TRBD2. The trim removed 2 bases at V and 3 bases at J, leaving 5 bases unmatched. Germline V gene lookup returns CDR1 SGHNT and CDR2 YYREEE (reference sequence). CDR3 length: 15 residues. CDR3 bases: TGTGCCAGCAGCTTAGCACTAGCGGGGAACTACGAGCAGTACTTC. It is translated as CASSLALAGNYEQYF.

This clone was counted a few times. The chain has TRBV6-4 and TRBJ2-1; D is perhaps TRBD1 (5 bases). The germline V gene has CDR1 MRHNA and CDR2 SNTAGT. V lost 0 bases and J 10 bases, leaving 16 bases between the germline ends. This CDR3 region has 15 residues. CDR3 sequence: CASSDSGRLPGEQFF. The CDR3 DNA reads TGTGCCAGCAGTGACTCGGGCCGGCTACCAGGGGAGCAGTTCTTC.

The chain uses TRBV7-6 and TRBJ2-1; TRBD2 agrees at 11 bases. Germline V gene data show CDR1 as SGHVS and CDR2 as FNYEAQ. With 5 bases clipped from V and 0 bases from J, the junction kept 6 bases outside the gene matches. CDR3 length: 17 amino acids. As DNA, the CDR3 is TGTGCCAGCAGCGTACTAGCGGGAGCTCGCTCCTACAATGAGCAGTTCTTC. It specifies CASSVLAGARSYNEQFF.

This chain uses TRBV11-3 with TRBJ2-2, with unresolved D. The length of the CDR3 is 13 residues. V shed 0 bases and J shed 6 bases, with 5 bases lying between them. The germline V gene has CDR1 SGHNT and CDR2 YENEEA. The CDR3 reads CASSLDLAGELFF. The CDR3 nucleotides read TGTGCCAGCAGCTTAGATCTCGCCGGGGAGCTGTTTTTT.

This clone was seen a handful of times. This chain uses TRBV11-1 with TRBJ2-1, with a weak D call TRBD1 (6 bases). Germline assignment: CDR1 SGHAT and CDR2 FQDESV (reference sequence). The V gene lost 6 bases and the J gene lost 4 bases, with 10 bases spanning the gap. The CDR3 has 13 amino acids. This CDR3 is CASRQGRYNEQFF. The CDR3 DNA reads TGTGCCAGCAGACAGGGTCGATACAATGAGCAGTTCTTC.

The chain joins TRBV28 to TRBJ2-7, with TRBD2 as a possible D gene (8 bases). Germline V gene lookup returns CDR1 MDHEN and CDR2 SYDVKM. Trimming left V 8 bases short and J 6 bases short, with 29 bases between. This CDR3 has 17 residues. The CDR3: CASRQGGALAGLSEQYF. Written as DNA, the CDR3 is TGTGCCAGCCGACAGGGTGGCGCCCTAGCGGGTCTCTCCGAGCAGTACTTC.

The chain uses TRBV6-1 and TRBJ1-3, with unresolved D. The CDR3 consists of 15 residues. Germline V gene sequence: CDR1 MNHNS, CDR2 SASEGT. Trimming took 3 bases from V and 1 from J, leaving 10 bases between them. The CDR3 region is CASSDEGRSGNTIYF. CDR3 in DNA: TGTGCCAGCAGTGATGAGGGAAGATCTGGAAACACCATATATTTT.

This chain uses TRBV11-1 with TRBJ1-1; 9 bases are shared with TRBD1. After removal of 5 bases from V and 6 bases from J, the junction contained 7 bases not matched to a gene. The length of the CDR3 is 14 residues. Germline V gene lookup returns CDR1 SGHAT and CDR2 FQDESV (reference sequence). CDR3 amino acids: CASSPGQGRPEAFF. CDR3 nucleotides: TGTGCCAGCAGCCCGGGACAGGGTCGGCCTGAAGCTTTCTTT.

The J gene is TRBJ2-3, the V gene TRBV5-8; 9 bases line up with TRBD1. CDR3 size: 14 residues. J was trimmed by 4 bases and V by 5 bases; bases with no gene match: 5. From germline, CDR1 is SGHTS and CDR2 YDEGEE. The CDR3 here is CASRRTGEADTQYF. The CDR3 DNA reads as TGTGCCAGCAGGCGGACAGGGGAGGCAGATACGCAGTATTTT. The variable domain in full, completed from reference TRBV5-8 and TRBJ2-3, reads EAGVTQSPTHLIKTRGQQATLRCSPISGHTSVYWYQQALGLGLQFLLWYDEGEERNRGNFPPRFSGRQFPNYSSELNVNALELEDSALYLCASRRTGEADTQYFGPGTRLTVL.

The sample holds one count of this clone. V and J are TRBV7-9 and TRBJ2-7; 11 bases align to TRBD1. The V segment lost 4 bases and the J segment 2 bases; nucleotides outside the gene matches: 10. The germline V gene has CDR1 SEHNR and CDR2 FQNEAQ (reference sequence). This CDR3 has 17 amino acids. CDR3 nucleotide sequence: TGTGCCAGCAGCTACAACTCGGACAGGGGGCTCGCCTACGAGCAGTACTTC. Residues: CASSYNSDRGLAYEQYF. The full variable domain, with the rest looked up from reference TRBV7-9 and TRBJ2-7, is DTGVSQNPRHKITKRGQNVTFRCDPISEHNRLYWYRQTLGQGPEFLTYFQNEAQLEKSRLLSDRFSAERPKGSFSTLEIQRTEQGDSAMYLCASSYNSDRGLAYEQYFGPGTRLTVT.

This clone was detected only once. This chain joins TRBV5-1 and TRBJ2-2; 10 bases are shared with TRBD2. V lost 5 bases and J lost 2; bases outside the gene matches: 3. CDR1 and CDR2 (germline): SGHRS, YFSETQ. CDR3 size: 15 residues. The CDR3 bases are TGCGCCAGCAGTCTAGCGGGAGTAAACACCGGGGAGCTGTTTTTT. It yields the protein CASSLAGVNTGELFF.

The chain employs TRBV6-2 or TRBV6-3 and TRBJ1-2, with D perhaps TRBD1 (6 bases). Trimming shortened V by 4 bases and J by 3 bases, and 12 bases separated the two germline ends. This CDR3 is built from 14 residues. Germline assignment: CDR1 MNHEY and CDR2 SVGEGT. CDR3 sequence reads: CASSSTGQHYGYTF. Written as DNA, the CDR3 is TGTGCCAGCAGTTCGACGGGACAACACTATGGCTACACCTTC.

The rearrangement links TRBV15 to TRBJ2-7, with 7 nucleotides matching TRBD2. The trim removed 0 bases at V and 6 bases at J, leaving 8 bases unmatched. The CDR3 consists of 15 residues. Per germline, CDR1 LNHNV and CDR2 YYDKDF (reference sequence). DNA of the CDR3: TGTGCCACCAGCAGAGAGGGGAGGGGCAGGGTCGAGCAGTACTTC. As protein: CATSREGRGRVEQYF.

J is TRBJ1-1 and V is TRBV29-1, with 10 nucleotides matching TRBD1. Germline trimming cut 4 bases from V and 5 bases from J; bases unmatched to any gene: 4. The CDR3 has 13 amino acids. The germline CDR1 and CDR2 sequences are SQVTM and ANQGSEA. In DNA, the CDR3 is TGCAGCGTTGTGGGACAGGGGTGGACTGAAGCTTTCTTT. Translated: CSVVGQGWTEAFF. Using reference TRBV29-1 and TRBJ1-1 for the parts outside the CDR3, the full variable domain is SAVISQKPSRDICQRGTSLTIQCQVDSQVTMMFWYRQQPGQSLTLIATANQGSEATYESGFVIDKFPISRPNLTFSTLTVSNMSPEDSSIYLCSVVGQGWTEAFFGQGTRLTVV.

J is TRBJ1-3 and V is TRBV21-1. TRBV21-1 is reported as a pseudogene. This CDR3 spans 17 amino acids. The CDR3 sequence is CASSDRIGLLSGNTIYF. For the CDR3, the DNA is TGTGCCAGCAGCGACCGAATAGGACTGCTCTCTGGAAACACCATATATTTT.

The CDR3 protein is CASSRGVPLNYGYTF. CDR3 in DNA: TGTGCCAGCAGCCGAGGGGTACCGCTTAACTATGGCTACACCTTC. V usage is TRBV7-6 and J usage is TRBJ1-2, with a tentative D call TRBD1 (5 bases). Germline values: CDR1 SGHVS, CDR2 FNYEAQ. This CDR3 is 15 amino acids long. The V gene lost 5 bases and the J gene lost 1 base, with 14 bases spanning the gap.

This rearrangement joins TRBV19 to TRBJ1-4; D remains unclear. The germline V gene has CDR1 LNHDA and CDR2 SQIVND (reference sequence). The CDR3 extends over 16 amino acids. The V end lost 3 bases, the J end lost 3 bases, and 14 bases lay between the germline ends. The CDR3 DNA is TGTGCCAGTAGTATTAACCGCCAATCATCTAATGAAAAACTGTTTTTT. Translated, it gives CASSINRQSSNEKLFF.

This clone has only one observation. The rearrangement links TRBV6-2 or TRBV6-3 to TRBJ2-5; D is ambiguous. Per germline, CDR1 MNHEY and CDR2 SVGEGT. CDR3 length equals 16 residues. V lost 2 bases, J lost 4 bases, and 17 bases lay in between. The CDR3 here is CASSYVGTIRGETQYF. In DNA form, the CDR3 reads TGTGCCAGCAGTTACGTTGGAACCATAAGAGGAGAGACCCAGTACTTC.

This sequence joins TRBV6-5 and TRBJ1-2; perhaps TRBD1 as D (5 bases). The CDR3 length is 14 residues. V was pared by 0 bases and J by 4 bases, with 9 bases between. Germline V CDR1 and CDR2: MNHEY, SVGAGI. The CDR3 DNA follows: TGTGCCAGCAGTTACTCGGTCCAGGGCTATGGCTACACCTTC. Translation: CASSYSVQGYGYTF.